This T cell receptor (beta chain) was captured by sequencing in a study of post-analysis software for immune sequencing data. Study overall: Recorded subtypes: relapsing-remitting, secondary progressive, progressive-relapsing; some patients unannotated.

J gave up 11 bases and V 3 bases, and 27 bases lay outside the gene matches. The CDR3 spans 19 residues. Germline loops: CDR1 LGHDT, CDR2 YNNKEL (reference sequence). Tagging with unique molecular identifiers was a feature of the TCR beta cDNA libraries. Approximately 500,000 cDNA molecules were recovered from an input of about 0.9 to 10 million T cells. TCRdb recomputed calls from the PCR reads with MiXCR, one row per CDR3 protein. Of hundreds of thousands of distinct CDR3 sequences in the sample, over 35% were seen once. Findings and limits, study-wide: With TRBV5-6, TRBV5-1 and TRBV20-1 included, about five TRBV segments were more frequent in patients than in controls. People with multiple sclerosis had a significantly lower normalized Chao1 diversity than controls did. Strong co-clustering by F measure was seen for same-batch samples.

This clonotype was recorded a few times. As yet, its antigen is unknown. Sequencing was done on a sample of blood. This clonotype originated in a girl aged 10 to 17 with multiple sclerosis. The V gene is TRBV3-1, the J gene TRBJ2-5; TRBD2 matches 7 bases. DNA of the CDR3: TGTGCCAGCAGCCACGTGTTATTAATCCGGGACTACTCTAATGAGGAGCAGTACTTC. Translation: CASSHVLLIRDYSNEEQYF.